This T cell receptor beta chain was found in a study of CD8 T cells in Susac syndrome. RNA was extracted with the RNeasy kit, and a quantity of about 0.45 to 1 ug was reverse transcribed using random hexamers. Multiplex immunoSEQ PCR targeted 54 Vbeta and 13 Jbeta TCR beta segments. MiXCR, run by TCRdb on the immunoSEQ multiplex PCR reads, gives a single entry per CDR3 protein. The table includes 150,000 to 200,000 distinct CDR3 sequences, over 85% detected once. Germline V CDR1 and CDR2: DFQATT, SNEGSKA (reference sequence). The V end was cut by 3 bases, the J end by 7 bases, with 12 bases between. The CDR3 has 13 residues. Sequencing of TCR beta was undertaken in CD8+ and CD4+ T cells derived from blood. Controls were healthy donors chosen to match patients in age and sex.

V is TRBV20-1 and J is TRBJ2-2; possible D gene TRBD2, 5 bases. Sequencing used CD4+ T cells from PBMCs. This receptor was obtained from a human donor in good health. The CDR3 DNA reads TGCAGTGCTAGGTTGCTAGCCATCGGGGAGCTGTTTTTT. This gives the protein CSARLLAIGELFF.